The 10 T cell receptor beta chains listed next were all sequenced from one sample in a study of T cells after yellow fever vaccination. A single record per CDR3 protein comes from TCRdb applying MiXCR to the 5' RACE reads. The table includes 250,000 to 300,000 distinct CDR3 sequences, about 5.2% detected once. The sample in question was CD4+ T cells sorted from PBMCs, obtained on the day of the yellow fever booster vaccination. These receptors originate from a man aged 18 to 29 who received the YFV17D yellow fever vaccine.

The CDR3 region has the DNA TGCAGTGCTAGCCTTTCGCAGGGGGCCTATGAGCAGTTCTTC. It codes for CSASLSQGAYEQFF. This sequence joins TRBV20-1 and TRBJ2-1; TRBD1 matches 8 bases. V lost 3 bases to trimming and J lost 8 bases; unmatched junction nucleotides: 9. CDR1 DFQATT and CDR2 SNEGSKA come from the germline V gene (reference sequence). The length of the CDR3 is 14 residues.

This clonotype was picked up many times. V usage is TRBV7-2 and J usage is TRBJ1-2; D may be TRBD1 (5 bases). With 4 bases removed from V and 7 bases from J, the gap between germline ends came to 16 bases. The CDR3 is made up of 14 amino acids. The germline V gene encodes CDR1 SGHTA and CDR2 FQGNSA. The CDR3: CASSSGPLLVGYTF. In DNA, the CDR3 is TGTGCCAGCAGCTCGGGACCGCTCTTGGTTGGCTACACCTTC.

V is TRBV6-4 and J is TRBJ2-3, with D possibly TRBD1 on 5 matching bases. The germline V and J ends were trimmed by 2 bases and 5 bases, with 8 bases remaining between them. This CDR3 has 13 residues. Germline assignment: CDR1 MRHNA and CDR2 SNTAGT. The CDR3 DNA is TGTGCCAGCAGTGACATTCAGGGAGATACGCAGTATTTT. This codes for CASSDIQGDTQYF.

The chain uses TRBV5-1 and TRBJ2-5; 9 nucleotides line up with TRBD1. Germline CDR1 SGHRS, CDR2 YFSETQ. This CDR3 has 15 amino acids. Trimming took 2 bases from V and 3 from J; bases not matched to a gene: 5. The CDR3 nucleotides read TGCGCCAGCAGCTTCCCGACAGGGGGGGAAGAGACCCAGTACTTC. Amino acid sequence: CASSFPTGGEETQYF.

For the CDR3, the DNA is TGTGCCAGCAGCTTGGGGCAGGGGCCACGCCAAGAGACCCAGTACTTC. Amino acids: CASSLGQGPRQETQYF. This chain joins TRBV5-8 and TRBJ2-5, with D possibly matching TRBD1 (6 bases). The CDR3 runs to 16 residues. Trimming removed 0 bases from V and 1 base from J, with 13 bases in between. Germline lookup yields CDR1 SGHTS and CDR2 YDEGEE.

Only a few counts were recorded for this clonotype. The rearrangement uses TRBV29-1 and TRBJ1-1, with D unclear. Between the trimmed V and J ends, which lost 3 bases and 1 base, there was a span of 6 bases. This CDR3 region has 12 residues. Germline lookup yields CDR1 SQVTM and CDR2 ANQGSEA. Here the CDR3 DNA reads TGCAGCGTTGAGGGCTGGAACACTGAAGCTTTCTTT. This codes for CSVEGWNTEAFF. The full variable domain, rest sourced from reference TRBV29-1 and TRBJ1-1, is SAVISQKPSRDICQRGTSLTIQCQVDSQVTMMFWYRQQPGQSLTLIATANQGSEATYESGFVIDKFPISRPNLTFSTLTVSNMSPEDSSIYLCSVEGWNTEAFFGQGTRLTVV.

This sequence joins TRBV2 and TRBJ2-1; D remains unclear. Germline loops: CDR1 SNHLY, CDR2 FYNNEI. The ends were cut back, 7 bases at V and 2 bases at J, with 12 bases in the middle. This CDR3 comprises 14 residues. The CDR3 is CASMDRMPYNEQFF. Here the CDR3 DNA reads TGTGCCAGCATGGATCGGATGCCCTACAATGAGCAGTTCTTC.

This clonotype showed up many times. The gene calls are TRBV5-1 and TRBJ2-7; D may be TRBD1 (6 bases). CDR1 and CDR2 from the germline V gene are SGHRS and YFSETQ. The CDR3 covers 15 residues. V gave up 4 bases and J gave up 3 bases, with 17 bases separating them. As DNA, the CDR3 is TGCGCCAGCAGCCGGATGGATATCAGGGGCTACGAGCAGTACTTC. It yields the protein CASSRMDIRGYEQYF.

This chain connects TRBV12-3 or TRBV12-4 to TRBJ1-5, with TRBD1 matching 7 bases. Trimming at V came to 7 bases and at J to 4 bases, leaving 4 bases not matched to a gene. This CDR3 has 13 amino acids. The CDR3 region is CASTGQINQPQHF. CDR3 nucleotides: TGTGCCAGCACGGGACAGATAAATCAGCCCCAGCATTTT.

This clonotype has at least ten counts. This sequence joins TRBV7-9 and TRBJ2-1; maybe TRBD2 (6 bases). Per the germline V gene, CDR1 is SEHNR and CDR2 is FQNEAQ (reference sequence). Trimming took off 0 bases at V and 4 bases at J, with 13 bases between the two ends. The CDR3 spans 16 residues. CDR3 amino acids: CASSLAGGVLYNEQFF. Here the CDR3 DNA reads TGTGCCAGCAGCTTAGCGGGCGGGGTACTATACAATGAGCAGTTCTTC.